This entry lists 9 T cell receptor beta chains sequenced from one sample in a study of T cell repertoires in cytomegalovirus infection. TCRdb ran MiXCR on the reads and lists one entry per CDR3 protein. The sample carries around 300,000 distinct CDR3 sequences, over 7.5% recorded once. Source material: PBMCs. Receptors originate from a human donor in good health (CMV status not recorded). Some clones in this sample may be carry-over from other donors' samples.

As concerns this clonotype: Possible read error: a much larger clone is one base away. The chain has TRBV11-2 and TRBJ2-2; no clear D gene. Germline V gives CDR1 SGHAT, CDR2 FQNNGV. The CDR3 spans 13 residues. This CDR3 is CAGSLVLPGELFF. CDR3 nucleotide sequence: TGTGCCGGCAGCTTAGTATTACCCGGGGAGCTGTTTTTT.

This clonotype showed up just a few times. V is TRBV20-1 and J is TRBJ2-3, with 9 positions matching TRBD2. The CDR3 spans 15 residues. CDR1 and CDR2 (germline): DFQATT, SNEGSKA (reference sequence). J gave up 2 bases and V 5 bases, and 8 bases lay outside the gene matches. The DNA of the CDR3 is TGCAGTGCTCCCCCCGGGACTAGCCCCACAGATACGCAGTATTTT. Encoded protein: CSAPPGTSPTDTQYF.

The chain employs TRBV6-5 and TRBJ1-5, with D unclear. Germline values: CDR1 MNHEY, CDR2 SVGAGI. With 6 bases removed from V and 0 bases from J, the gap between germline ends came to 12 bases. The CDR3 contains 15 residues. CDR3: CASRVTEYSNQPQHF. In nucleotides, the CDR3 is TGTGCCAGCAGAGTAACAGAGTATAGCAATCAGCCCCAGCATTTT.

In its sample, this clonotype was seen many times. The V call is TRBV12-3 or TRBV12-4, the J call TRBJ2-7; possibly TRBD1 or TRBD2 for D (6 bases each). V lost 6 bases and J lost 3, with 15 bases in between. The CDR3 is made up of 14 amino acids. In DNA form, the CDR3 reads TGTGCCAGCAGACCACAGGGAGGAGGCTACGAGCAGTACTTC. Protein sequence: CASRPQGGGYEQYF.

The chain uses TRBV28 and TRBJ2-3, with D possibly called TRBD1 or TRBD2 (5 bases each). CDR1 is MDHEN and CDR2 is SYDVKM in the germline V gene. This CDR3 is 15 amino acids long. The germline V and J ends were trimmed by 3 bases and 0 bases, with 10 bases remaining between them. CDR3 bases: TGTGCCAGCAGTTTTCCAGGGACGAGCACAGATACGCAGTATTTT. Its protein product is CASSFPGTSTDTQYF.

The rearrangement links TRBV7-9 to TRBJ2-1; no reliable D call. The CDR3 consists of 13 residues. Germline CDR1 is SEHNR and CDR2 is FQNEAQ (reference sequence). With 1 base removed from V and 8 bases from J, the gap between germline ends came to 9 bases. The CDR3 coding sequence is TGTGCCAGCAGCTTAGGGATGATCCATGAGCAGTTCTTC. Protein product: CASSLGMIHEQFF.

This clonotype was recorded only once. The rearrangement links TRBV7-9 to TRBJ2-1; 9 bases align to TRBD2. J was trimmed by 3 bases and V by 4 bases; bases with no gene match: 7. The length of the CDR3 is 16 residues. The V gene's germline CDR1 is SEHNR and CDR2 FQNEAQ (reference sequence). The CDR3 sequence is CASSWSGGRHYNEQFF. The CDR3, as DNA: TGTGCCAGCAGCTGGAGCGGGGGGCGTCACTACAATGAGCAGTTCTTC.

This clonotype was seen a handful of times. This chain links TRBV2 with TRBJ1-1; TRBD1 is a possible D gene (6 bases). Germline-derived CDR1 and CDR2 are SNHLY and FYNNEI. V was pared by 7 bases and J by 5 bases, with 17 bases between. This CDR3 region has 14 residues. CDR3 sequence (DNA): TGTGCCAGCAACATATTAACAGGGTTTACTGAAGCTTTCTTT. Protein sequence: CASNILTGFTEAFF.

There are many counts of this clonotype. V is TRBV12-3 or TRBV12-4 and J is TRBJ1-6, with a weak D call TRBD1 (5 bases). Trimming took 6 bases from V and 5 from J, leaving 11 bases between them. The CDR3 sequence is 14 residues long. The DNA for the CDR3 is TGTGCCAGCAGCTCAGACAGTAATAATTCACCCCTCCACTTT. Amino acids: CASSSDSNNSPLHF.